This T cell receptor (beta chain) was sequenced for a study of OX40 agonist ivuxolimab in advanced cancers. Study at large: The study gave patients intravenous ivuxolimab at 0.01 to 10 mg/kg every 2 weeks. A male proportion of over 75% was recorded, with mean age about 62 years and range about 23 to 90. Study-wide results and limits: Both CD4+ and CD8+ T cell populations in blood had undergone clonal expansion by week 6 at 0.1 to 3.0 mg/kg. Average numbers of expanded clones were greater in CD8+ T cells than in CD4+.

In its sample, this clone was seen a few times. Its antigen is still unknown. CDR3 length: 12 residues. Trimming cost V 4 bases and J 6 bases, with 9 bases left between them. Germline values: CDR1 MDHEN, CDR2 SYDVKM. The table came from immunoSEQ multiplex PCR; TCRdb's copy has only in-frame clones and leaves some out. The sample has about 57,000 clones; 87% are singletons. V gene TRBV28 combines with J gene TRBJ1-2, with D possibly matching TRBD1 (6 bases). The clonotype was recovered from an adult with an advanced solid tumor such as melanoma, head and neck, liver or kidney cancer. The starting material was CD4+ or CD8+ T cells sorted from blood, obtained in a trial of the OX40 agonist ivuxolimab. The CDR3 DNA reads TGTGCCAGCAGTTCGTGGACAGATGGCTACACCTTC. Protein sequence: CASSSWTDGYTF.